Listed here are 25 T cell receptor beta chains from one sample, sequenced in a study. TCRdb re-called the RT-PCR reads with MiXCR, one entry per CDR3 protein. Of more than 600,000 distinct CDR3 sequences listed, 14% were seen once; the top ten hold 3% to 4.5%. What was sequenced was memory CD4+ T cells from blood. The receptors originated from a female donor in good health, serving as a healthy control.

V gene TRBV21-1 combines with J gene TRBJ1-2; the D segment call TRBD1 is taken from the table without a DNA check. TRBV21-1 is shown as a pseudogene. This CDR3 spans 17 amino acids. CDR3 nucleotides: TGTGCCAGCAGCAAAAAAGGCAGATTCCCCTTGGGCTATGGCTACACCTTC. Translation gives CASSKKGRFPLGYGYTF.

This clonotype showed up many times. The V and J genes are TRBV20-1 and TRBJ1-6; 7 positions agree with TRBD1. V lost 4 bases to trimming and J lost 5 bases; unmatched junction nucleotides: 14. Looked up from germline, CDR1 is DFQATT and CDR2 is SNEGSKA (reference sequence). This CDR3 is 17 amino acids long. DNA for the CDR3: TGCAGTGCTACAAACAGGGGCGGATCACTCAATAATTCACCCCTCCACTTT. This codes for CSATNRGGSLNNSPLHF.

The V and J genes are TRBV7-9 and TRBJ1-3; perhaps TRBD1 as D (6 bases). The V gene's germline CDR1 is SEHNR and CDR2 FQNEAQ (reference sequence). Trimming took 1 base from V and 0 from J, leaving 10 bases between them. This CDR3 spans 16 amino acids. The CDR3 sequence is CASSLEQGSSGNTIYF. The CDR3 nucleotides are TGTGCCAGCAGCTTAGAACAGGGAAGCTCTGGAAACACCATATATTTT.

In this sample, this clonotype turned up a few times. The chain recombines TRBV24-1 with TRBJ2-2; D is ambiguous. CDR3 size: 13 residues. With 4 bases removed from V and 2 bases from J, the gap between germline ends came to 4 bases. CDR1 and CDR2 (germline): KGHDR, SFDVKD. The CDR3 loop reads CATSDRNTGELFF. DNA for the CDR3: TGTGCCACCAGTGACCGAAACACCGGGGAGCTGTTTTTT.

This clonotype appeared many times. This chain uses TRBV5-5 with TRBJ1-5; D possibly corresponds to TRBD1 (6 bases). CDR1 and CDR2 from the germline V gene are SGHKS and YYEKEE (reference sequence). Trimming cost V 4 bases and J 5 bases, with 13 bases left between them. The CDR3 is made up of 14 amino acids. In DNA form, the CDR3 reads TGTGCCAGCAGCCATGACGCAGGGGATCAGCCCCAGCATTTT. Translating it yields CASSHDAGDQPQHF. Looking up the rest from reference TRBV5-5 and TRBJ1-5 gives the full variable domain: DAGVTQSPTHLIKTRGQQVTLRCSPISGHKSVSWYQQVLGQGPQFIFQYYEKEERGRGNFPDRFSARQFPNYSSELNVNALLLGDSALYLCASSHDAGDQPQHFGDGTRLSIL.

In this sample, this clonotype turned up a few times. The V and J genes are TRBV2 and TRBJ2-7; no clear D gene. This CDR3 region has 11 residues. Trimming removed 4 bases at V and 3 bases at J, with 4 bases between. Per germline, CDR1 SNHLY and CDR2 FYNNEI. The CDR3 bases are TGTGCCAGCAGTGTCTTCTACGAGCAGTACTTC. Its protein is CASSVFYEQYF.

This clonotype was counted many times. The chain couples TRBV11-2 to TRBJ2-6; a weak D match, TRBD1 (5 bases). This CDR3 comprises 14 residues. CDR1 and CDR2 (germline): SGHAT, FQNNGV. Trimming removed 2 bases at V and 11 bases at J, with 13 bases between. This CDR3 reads CASSLQGTIDVLTF. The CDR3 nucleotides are TGTGCCAGCAGCTTACAGGGTACGATCGACGTCCTGACTTTC.

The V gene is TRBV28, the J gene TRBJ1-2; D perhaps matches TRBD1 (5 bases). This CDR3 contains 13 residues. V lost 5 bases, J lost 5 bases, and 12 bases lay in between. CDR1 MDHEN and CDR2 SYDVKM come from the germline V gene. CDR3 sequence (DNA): TGTGCCAGCAGTCCCGACAGCCGTTATGGCTACACCTTC. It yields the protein CASSPDSRYGYTF.

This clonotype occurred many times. CDR3 nucleotides: TGCGCCAGCAGCCTTAAACGAGAGACTGAAGCTTTCTTT. Amino acids: CASSLKRETEAFF. The genes are TRBV4-1 and TRBJ1-1; D ambiguous. Germline V gives CDR1 MGHRA, CDR2 YSYEKL. The CDR3 runs to 13 residues. V was pared by 4 bases and J by 5 bases, with 11 bases between.

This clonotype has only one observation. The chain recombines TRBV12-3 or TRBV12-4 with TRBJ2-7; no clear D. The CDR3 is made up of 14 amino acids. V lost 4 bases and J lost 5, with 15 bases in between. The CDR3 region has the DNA TGTGCCAGCAGTTCCGCTTGGGAAAGCGACGAGCAGTACTTC. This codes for CASSSAWESDEQYF.

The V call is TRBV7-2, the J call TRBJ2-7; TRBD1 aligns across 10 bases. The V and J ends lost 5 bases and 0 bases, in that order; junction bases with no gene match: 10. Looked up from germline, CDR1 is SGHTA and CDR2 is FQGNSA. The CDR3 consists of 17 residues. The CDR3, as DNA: TGTGCCAGCAGCCCAGGGACAGGGGTGATTGGCTCCTACGAGCAGTACTTC. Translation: CASSPGTGVIGSYEQYF.

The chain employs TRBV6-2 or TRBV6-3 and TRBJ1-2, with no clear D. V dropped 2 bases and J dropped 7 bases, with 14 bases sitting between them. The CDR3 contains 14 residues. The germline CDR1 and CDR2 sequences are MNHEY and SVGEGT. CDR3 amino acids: CASSYPGGIGGYTF. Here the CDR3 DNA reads TGTGCCAGCAGTTACCCCGGAGGGATTGGTGGCTACACCTTC.

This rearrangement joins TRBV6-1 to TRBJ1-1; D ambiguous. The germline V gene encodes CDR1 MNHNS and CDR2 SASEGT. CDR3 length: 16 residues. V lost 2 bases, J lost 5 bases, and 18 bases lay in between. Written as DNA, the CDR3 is TGTGCCAGCAGTGAATGGCAGGCCGAGGGAGGGACTGAAGCTTTCTTT. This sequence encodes CASSEWQAEGGTEAFF.

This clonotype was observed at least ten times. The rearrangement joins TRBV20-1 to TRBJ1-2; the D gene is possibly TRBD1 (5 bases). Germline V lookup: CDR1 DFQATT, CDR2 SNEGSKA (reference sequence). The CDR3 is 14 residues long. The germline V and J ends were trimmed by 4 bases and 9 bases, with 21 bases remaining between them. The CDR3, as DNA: TGCAGTGCTATTCGCTCCGGGACGGGGTATAGCTACACCTTC. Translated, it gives CSAIRSGTGYSYTF.

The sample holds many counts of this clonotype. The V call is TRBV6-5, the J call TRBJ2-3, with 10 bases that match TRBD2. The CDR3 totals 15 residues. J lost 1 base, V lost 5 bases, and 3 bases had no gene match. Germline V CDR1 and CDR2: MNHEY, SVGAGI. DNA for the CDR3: TGTGCCAGCAGTAGAGCGGGAGGGGGCACAGATACGCAGTATTTT. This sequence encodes CASSRAGGGTDTQYF.

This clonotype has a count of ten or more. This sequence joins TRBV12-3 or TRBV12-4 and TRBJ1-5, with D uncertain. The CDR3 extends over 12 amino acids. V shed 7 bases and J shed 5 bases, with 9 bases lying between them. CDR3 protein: CASTLPHQPQHF. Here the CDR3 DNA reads TGTGCCAGCACCCTCCCCCATCAGCCCCAGCATTTT.

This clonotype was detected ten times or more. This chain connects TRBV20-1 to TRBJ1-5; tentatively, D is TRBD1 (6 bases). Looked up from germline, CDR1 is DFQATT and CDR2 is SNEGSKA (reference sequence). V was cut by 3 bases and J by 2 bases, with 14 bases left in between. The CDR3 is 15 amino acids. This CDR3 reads CSAREDRGGNQPQHF. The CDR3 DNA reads TGCAGTGCTAGGGAGGACAGAGGAGGCAATCAGCCCCAGCATTTT.

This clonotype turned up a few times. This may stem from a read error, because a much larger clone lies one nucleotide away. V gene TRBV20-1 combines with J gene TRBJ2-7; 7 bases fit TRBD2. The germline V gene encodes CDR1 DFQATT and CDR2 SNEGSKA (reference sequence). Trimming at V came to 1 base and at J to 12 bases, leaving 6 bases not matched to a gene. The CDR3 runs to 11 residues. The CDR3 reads CSARATWGGYF. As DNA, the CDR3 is TGCAGTGCTAGAGCAACATGGGGGGGGTACTTC.

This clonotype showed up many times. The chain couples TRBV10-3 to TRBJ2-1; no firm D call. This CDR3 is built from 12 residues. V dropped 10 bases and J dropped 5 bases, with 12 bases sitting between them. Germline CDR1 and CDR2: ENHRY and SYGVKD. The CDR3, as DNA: TGTGCCACCAAATCTGGCCACAATGAGCAGTTCTTC. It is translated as CATKSGHNEQFF.

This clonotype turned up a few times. The CDR3 loop reads CASSLPLSDIYRDRVNIQYF. The CDR3 DNA is TGCGCCAGCAGCTTACCCCTAAGTGACATCTACCGGGACAGGGTGAACATTCAGTACTTC. The V call is TRBV5-1, the J call TRBJ2-4; 9 bases map to TRBD1. This CDR3 is 20 amino acids long. Germline CDR1 and CDR2: SGHRS and YFSETQ. The V gene end was trimmed by 2 bases and the J gene end by 7 bases; junction bases not matched to a gene: 22.

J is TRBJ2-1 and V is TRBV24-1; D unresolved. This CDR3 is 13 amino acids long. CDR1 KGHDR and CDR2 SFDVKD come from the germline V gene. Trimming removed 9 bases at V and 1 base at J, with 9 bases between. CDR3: CATSVDSYNEQFF. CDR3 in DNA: TGTGCCACCTCTGTGGATTCCTACAATGAGCAGTTCTTC.

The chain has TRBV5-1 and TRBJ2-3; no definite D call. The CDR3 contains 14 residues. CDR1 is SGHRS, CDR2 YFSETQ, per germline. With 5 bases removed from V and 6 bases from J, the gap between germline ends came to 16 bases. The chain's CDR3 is CASRNGSRSDTQYF. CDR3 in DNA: TGCGCCAGCAGGAATGGGTCTCGCTCGGATACGCAGTATTTT.

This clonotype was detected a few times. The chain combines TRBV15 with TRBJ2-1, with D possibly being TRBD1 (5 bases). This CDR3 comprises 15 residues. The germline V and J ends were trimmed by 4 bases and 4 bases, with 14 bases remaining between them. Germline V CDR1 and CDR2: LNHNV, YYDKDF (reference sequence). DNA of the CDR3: TGTGCCACCAGCACCTCCAGGGTGAAGTACAATGAGCAGTTCTTC. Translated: CATSTSRVKYNEQFF.

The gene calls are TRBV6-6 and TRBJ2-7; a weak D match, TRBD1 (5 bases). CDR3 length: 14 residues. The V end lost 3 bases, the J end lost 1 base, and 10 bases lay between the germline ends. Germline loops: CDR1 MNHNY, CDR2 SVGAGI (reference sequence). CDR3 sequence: CASSYTGRSYEQYF. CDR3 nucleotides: TGTGCCAGCAGTTATACAGGAAGATCCTACGAGCAGTACTTC.

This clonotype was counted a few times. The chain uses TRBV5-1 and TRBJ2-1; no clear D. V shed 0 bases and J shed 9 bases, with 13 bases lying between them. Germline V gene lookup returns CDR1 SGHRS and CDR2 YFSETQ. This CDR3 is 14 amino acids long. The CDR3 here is CASSLGRQDGEQFF. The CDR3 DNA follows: TGCGCCAGCAGCTTGGGTAGGCAGGACGGTGAGCAGTTCTTC. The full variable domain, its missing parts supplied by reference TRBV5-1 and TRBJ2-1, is KAGVTQTPRYLIKTRGQQVTLSCSPISGHRSVSWYQQTPGQGLQFLFEYFSETQRNKGNFPGRFSGRQFSNSRSEMNVSTLELGDSALYLCASSLGRQDGEQFFGPGTRLTVL.